The source of this TCR beta chain is a study of blood T cell repertoires in COVID-19. Study at large: Material from acute and convalescent COVID-19 was sourced from the United States, Italy and Spain. T cells, B-cell-depleted T cells, or PBMCs supplied cDNA or gDNA.

This clone has just one count. V lost 3 bases to trimming and J lost 7 bases; unmatched junction nucleotides: 4. Germline CDR1 reads SGHVS; CDR2 reads FQNEAQ. There are 15 residues in the CDR3. Authors' analysis steps: Amplification with reference gene primers provided the estimates of nucleated cell counts. This table comes from immunoSEQ multiplex PCR, and its TCRdb copy is limited to in-frame clones, with some not included. The V and J calls and the clone size are those of that table, but D and trimming were determined from the DNA. Among under 300,000 clones listed, about 85% were seen once. This TCR derives from a human donor in a cohort sampled during active COVID-19. The chain is built from TRBV7-8 and TRBJ1-6, with TRBD1 matching over 9 bases. Sequencing was performed on peripheral blood. The CDR3 DNA sequence: TGTGCCAGCAGCTTGGGACAGGGAAGAAATTCACCCCTCCACTTT. This translates into CASSLGQGRNSPLHF.